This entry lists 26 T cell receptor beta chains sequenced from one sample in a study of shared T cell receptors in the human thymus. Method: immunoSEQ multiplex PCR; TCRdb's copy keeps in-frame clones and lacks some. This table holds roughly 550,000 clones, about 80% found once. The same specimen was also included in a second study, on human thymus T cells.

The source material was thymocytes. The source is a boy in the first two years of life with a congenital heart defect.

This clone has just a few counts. DNA for the CDR3: TGTGCCAGCAGCTTTGGCGCGCAGGGTCCTCACTCCTACGAGCAGTACTTC. Its protein is CASSFGAQGPHSYEQYF. The chain joins TRBV7-8 to TRBJ2-7; tentative D call: TRBD1 (5 bases). Germline V CDR1 and CDR2: SGHVS, FQNEAQ. The V end lost 3 bases, the J end lost 0 bases, and 18 bases lay between the germline ends. The CDR3 totals 17 residues. Full variable domain (remainder filled in from reference TRBV7-8 and TRBJ2-7): GAGVSQSPRYKVAKRGQDVALRCDPISGHVSLFWYQQALGQGPEFLTYFQNEAQLDKSGLPSDRFFAERPEGSVSTLKIQRTQQEDSAVYLCASSFGAQGPHSYEQYFGPGTRLTVT.

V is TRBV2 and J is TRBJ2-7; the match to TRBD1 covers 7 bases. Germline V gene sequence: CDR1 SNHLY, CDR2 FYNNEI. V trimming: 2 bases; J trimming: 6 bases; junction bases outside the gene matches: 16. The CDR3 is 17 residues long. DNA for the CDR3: TGTGCCAGCAGTGAATGGGGTGTTGGCAGGGGGTGGGTCGAGCAGTACTTC. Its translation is CASSEWGVGRGWVEQYF.

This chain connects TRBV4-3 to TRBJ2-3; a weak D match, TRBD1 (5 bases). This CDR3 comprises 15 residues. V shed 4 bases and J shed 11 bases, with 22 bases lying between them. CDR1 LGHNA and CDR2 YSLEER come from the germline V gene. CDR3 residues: CASSPTAPDGRGQYF. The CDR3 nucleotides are TGCGCCAGCAGCCCGACTGCACCCGACGGTAGGGGGCAGTATTTT.

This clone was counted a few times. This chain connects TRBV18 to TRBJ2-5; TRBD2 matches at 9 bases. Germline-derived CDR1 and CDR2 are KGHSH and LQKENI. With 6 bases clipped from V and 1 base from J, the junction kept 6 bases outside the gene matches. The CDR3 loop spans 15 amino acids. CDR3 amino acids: CASSRQTSGQETQYF. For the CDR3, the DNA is TGTGCCAGCTCTCGGCAGACTAGCGGCCAAGAGACCCAGTACTTC.

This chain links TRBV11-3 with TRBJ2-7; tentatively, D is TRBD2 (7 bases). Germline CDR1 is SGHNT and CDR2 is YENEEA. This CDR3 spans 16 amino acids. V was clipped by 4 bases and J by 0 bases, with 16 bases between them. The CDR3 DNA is TGTGCCAGCAGCTGCCCGCGGGGGCTATTCTCCTACGAGCAGTACTTC. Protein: CASSCPRGLFSYEQYF.

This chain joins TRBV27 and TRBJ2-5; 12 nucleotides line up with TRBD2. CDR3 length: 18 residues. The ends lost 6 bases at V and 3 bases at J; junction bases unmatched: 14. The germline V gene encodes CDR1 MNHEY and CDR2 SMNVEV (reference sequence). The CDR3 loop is CASRSLAGGLGGEETQYF. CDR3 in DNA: TGTGCCAGCAGGAGCCTAGCGGGAGGGCTGGGCGGTGAAGAGACCCAGTACTTC.

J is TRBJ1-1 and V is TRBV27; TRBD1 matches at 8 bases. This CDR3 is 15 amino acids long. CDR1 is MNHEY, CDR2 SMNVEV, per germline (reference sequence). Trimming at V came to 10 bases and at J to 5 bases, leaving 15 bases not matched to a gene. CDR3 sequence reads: CATQRDRRRGTEAFF. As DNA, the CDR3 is TGTGCCACCCAGAGGGACAGGCGCCGGGGGACTGAAGCTTTCTTT.

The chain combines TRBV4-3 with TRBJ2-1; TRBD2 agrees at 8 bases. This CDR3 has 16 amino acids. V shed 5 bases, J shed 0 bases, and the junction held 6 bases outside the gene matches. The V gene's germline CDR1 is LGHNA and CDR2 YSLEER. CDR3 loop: CASSDREGSSYNEQFF. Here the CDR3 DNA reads TGCGCCAGCAGCGACCGGGAGGGGTCCTCCTACAATGAGCAGTTCTTC.

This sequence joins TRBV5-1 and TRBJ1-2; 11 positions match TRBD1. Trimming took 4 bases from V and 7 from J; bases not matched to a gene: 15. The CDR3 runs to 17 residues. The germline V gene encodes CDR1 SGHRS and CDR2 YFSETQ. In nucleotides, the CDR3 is TGCGCCAGCAGCCGGGGGGAAAGGACAGGGGGCGGGTGTGGCTACACCTTC. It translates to CASSRGERTGGGCGYTF.

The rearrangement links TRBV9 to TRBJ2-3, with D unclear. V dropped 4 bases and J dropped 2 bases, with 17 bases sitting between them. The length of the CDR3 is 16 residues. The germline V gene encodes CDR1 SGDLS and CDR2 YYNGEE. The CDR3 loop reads CASSTKPLPPTDTQYF. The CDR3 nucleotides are TGTGCCAGCAGCACCAAGCCCCTACCCCCCACAGATACGCAGTATTTT.

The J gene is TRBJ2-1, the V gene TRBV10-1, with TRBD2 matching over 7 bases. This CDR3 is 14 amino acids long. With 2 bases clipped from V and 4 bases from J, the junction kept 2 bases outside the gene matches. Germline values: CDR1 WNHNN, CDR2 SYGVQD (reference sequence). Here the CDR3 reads CASSEMGGYNEQFF. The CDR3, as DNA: TGCGCCAGCAGTGAGATGGGGGGGTACAATGAGCAGTTCTTC.

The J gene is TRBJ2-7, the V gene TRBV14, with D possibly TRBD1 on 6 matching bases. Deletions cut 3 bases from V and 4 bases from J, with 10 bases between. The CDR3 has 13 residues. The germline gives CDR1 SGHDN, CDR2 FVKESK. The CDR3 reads CASSHPQGYEQYF. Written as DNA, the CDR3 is TGTGCCAGCAGCCATCCACAGGGATACGAGCAGTACTTC.

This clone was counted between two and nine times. Here the CDR3 reads CASSPERDLHYEQYF. The CDR3 coding sequence is TGTGCCAGCTCACCCGAGCGGGACCTCCACTACGAGCAGTACTTC. V usage is TRBV18 and J usage is TRBJ2-7; the match to TRBD2 covers 7 bases. From germline, CDR1 is KGHSH and CDR2 LQKENI. The V and J ends lost 3 bases and 3 bases, in that order; junction bases with no gene match: 8. This CDR3 has 15 amino acids.

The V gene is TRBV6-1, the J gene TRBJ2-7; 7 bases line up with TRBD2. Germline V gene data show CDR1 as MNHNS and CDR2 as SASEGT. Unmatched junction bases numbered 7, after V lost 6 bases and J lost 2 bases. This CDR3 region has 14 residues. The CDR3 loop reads CASRVAGQPYEQYF. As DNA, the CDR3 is TGTGCCAGCAGGGTAGCGGGCCAGCCCTACGAGCAGTACTTC.

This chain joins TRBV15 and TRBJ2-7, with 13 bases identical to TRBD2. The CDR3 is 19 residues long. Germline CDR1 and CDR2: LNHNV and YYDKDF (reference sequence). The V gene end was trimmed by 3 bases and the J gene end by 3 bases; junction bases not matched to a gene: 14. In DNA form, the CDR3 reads TGTGCCACCAGCAGGACTCCGACTAGCGGGAGGCCCCCCGGCTACGAGCAGTACTTC. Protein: CATSRTPTSGRPPGYEQYF.

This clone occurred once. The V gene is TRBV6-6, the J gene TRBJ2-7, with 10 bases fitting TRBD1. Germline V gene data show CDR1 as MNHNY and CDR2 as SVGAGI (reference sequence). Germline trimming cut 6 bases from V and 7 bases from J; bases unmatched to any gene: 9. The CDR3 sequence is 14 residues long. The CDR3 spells CASSQGQGVGEQYF. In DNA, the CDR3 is TGTGCCAGCAGCCAAGGACAGGGGGTGGGGGAGCAGTACTTC.

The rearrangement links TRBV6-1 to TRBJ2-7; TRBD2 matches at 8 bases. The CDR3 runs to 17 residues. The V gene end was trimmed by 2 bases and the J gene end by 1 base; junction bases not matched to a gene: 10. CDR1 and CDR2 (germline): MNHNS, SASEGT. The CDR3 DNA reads TGTGCCAGCAGTGAACCCCCGGGGACTAGGGCTTCCTACGAGCAGTACTTC. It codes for CASSEPPGTRASYEQYF.

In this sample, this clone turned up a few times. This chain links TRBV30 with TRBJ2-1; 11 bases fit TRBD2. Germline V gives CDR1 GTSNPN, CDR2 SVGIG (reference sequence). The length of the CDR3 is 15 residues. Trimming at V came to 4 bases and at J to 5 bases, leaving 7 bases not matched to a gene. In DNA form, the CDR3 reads TGTGCCTGGACTCCGGGACTAGCGGAAAACAATGAGCAGTTCTTC. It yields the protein CAWTPGLAENNEQFF.

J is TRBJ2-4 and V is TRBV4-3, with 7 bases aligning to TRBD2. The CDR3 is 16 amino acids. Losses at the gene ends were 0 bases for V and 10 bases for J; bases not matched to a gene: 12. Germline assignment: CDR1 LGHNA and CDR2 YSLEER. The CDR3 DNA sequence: TGCGCCAGCAGCCAAGAAGAGGGCGGGAGCCACAGAATTCAGTACTTC. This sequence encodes CASSQEEGGSHRIQYF.

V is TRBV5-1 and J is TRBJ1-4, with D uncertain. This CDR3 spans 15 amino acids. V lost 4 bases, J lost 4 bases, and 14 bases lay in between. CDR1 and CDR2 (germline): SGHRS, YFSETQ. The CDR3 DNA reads TGCGCCAGCAGCCAAAGTCCGAGGTTTAATGAAAAACTGTTTTTT. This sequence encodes CASSQSPRFNEKLFF.

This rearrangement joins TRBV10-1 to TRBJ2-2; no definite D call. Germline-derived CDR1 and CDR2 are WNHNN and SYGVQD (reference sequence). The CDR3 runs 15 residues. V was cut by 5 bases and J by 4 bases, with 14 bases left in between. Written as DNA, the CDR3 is TGCGCCAGCAGTTACGGAAGACTCGGCACCGGGGAGCTGTTTTTT. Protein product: CASSYGRLGTGELFF.

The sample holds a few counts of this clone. CDR3 region: CASSQVQGGPVKTQYF. The CDR3 DNA follows: TGTGCCAGCAGCCAAGTTCAGGGAGGGCCTGTAAAGACCCAGTACTTC. The chain combines TRBV4-2 with TRBJ2-5; TRBD2 matches at 7 bases. The V segment lost 1 base and the J segment 6 bases; nucleotides outside the gene matches: 11. The length of the CDR3 is 16 residues. Germline values: CDR1 LGHNA, CDR2 YNFKEQ.

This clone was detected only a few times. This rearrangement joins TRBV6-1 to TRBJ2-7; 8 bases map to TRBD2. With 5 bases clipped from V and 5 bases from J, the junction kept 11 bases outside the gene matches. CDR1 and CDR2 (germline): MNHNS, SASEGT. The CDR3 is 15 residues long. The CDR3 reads CASSKPGLEFHEQYF. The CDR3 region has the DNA TGTGCCAGCAGTAAACCGGGACTAGAGTTCCACGAGCAGTACTTC.

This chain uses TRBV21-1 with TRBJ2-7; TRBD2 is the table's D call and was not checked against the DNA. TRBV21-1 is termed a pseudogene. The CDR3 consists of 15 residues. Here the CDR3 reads CASERVTLAGDEQYF. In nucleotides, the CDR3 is TGTGCCAGCGAAAGGGTAACACTAGCGGGAGACGAGCAGTACTTC.

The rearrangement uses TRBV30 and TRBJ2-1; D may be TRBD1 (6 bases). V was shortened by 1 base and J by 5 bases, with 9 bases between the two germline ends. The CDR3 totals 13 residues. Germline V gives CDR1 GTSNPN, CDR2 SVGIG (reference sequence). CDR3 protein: CAWSADSDNEQFF. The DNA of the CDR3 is TGTGCCTGGAGTGCGGACAGTGACAATGAGCAGTTCTTC.

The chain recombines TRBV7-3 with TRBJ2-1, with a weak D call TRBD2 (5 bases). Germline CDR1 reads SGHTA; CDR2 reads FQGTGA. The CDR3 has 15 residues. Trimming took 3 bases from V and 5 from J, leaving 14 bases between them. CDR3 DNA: TGTGCCAGCAGCTTTTGGGAGTTTCCGGACAATGAGCAGTTCTTC. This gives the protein CASSFWEFPDNEQFF.